This record concerns one T cell receptor (beta chain) sequence. This entry belongs to a study of blood T cell repertoires in COVID-19. Background on the study: T cells, B-cell-depleted T cells, or PBMCs supplied cDNA or gDNA.

Germline assignment: CDR1 MDHEN and CDR2 SYDVKM. The CDR3 is 14 residues long. The ends were cut back, 3 bases at V and 3 bases at J, with 12 bases in the middle. Cohort placement rested on clinical history that participants reported themselves. Clones were sequenced by immunoSEQ multiplex PCR, and TCRdb holds only the in-frame ones, with some missing. The profile covers approximately 300,000 clones, with roughly 90% appearing a single time and under 20% taken by the ten largest. This TCR derives from a woman in her twenties or thirties who had recovered from COVID-19. Sequencing was carried out using PBMCs or T cells enriched from blood (not recorded which). The chain joins TRBV28 to TRBJ2-7, with TRBD1 as a possible D gene (6 bases). The CDR3 region is CASSFGQGRYEQYF. CDR3 nucleotides: TGTGCCAGCAGTTTTGGTCAGGGGCGCTACGAGCAGTACTTC.